This TCR beta chain was observed in a study of blood T cell repertoires in COVID-19. Sequencing was performed with immunoSEQ multiplex PCR; in TCRdb, only in-frame clones are kept and a portion is missing. The data hold under 200,000 clones, with approximately 86% observed a single time. The CDR3 extends over 14 amino acids. The germline V and J ends were trimmed by 4 bases and 5 bases, with 14 bases remaining between them. Germline CDR1 is GTSNPN and CDR2 is SVGIG (reference sequence). The TCR originated in a man in his sixties with COVID-19, enrolled during active disease. The V gene is TRBV30, the J gene TRBJ1-4; no firm D call. Sequenced material: peripheral blood. The CDR3 reads CAWTRNGLNEKLFF. The CDR3 coding sequence is TGTGCCTGGACCCGCAACGGGTTGAATGAAAAACTGTTTTTT.